The 30 T cell receptor beta chains listed next were all sequenced from one sample in a study of somatic mutations in cytotoxic T cells in rheumatoid arthritis. Only in-frame clones appear in the TCRdb table, and some are missing; sequencing was by immunoSEQ multiplex PCR. The data hold about 12,000 clones, with roughly 80% observed a single time. The material sequenced was CD8+ T cells sorted from blood. The receptors come from a man aged 50 to 60 in good health.

The rearrangement links TRBV7-6 to TRBJ1-5; D possibly corresponds to TRBD1 (5 bases). This CDR3 spans 15 amino acids. Trimming stripped 1 base from V and 9 bases from J, with 16 bases between. The V gene's germline CDR1 is SGHVS and CDR2 FNYEAQ. CDR3 sequence reads: CASSLEGQGIGPQHF. The CDR3 DNA follows: TGTGCCAGCAGCTTAGAAGGTCAGGGAATTGGGCCCCAGCATTTT.

The chain employs TRBV6-6 and TRBJ2-7, with D unresolved. Germline V lookup: CDR1 MNHNY, CDR2 SVGAGI (reference sequence). The CDR3 loop spans 13 amino acids. Trimming stripped 6 bases from V and 1 base from J, with 10 bases between. The CDR3 sequence: CASSVGPSYEQYV. The DNA of the CDR3 is TGTGCCAGCAGCGTCGGGCCATCCTACGAGCAGTACGTC.

The chain has TRBV4-3 and TRBJ2-1, with 7 bases that match TRBD2. The germline V gene has CDR1 LGHNA and CDR2 YSLEER. The V segment lost 1 base and the J segment 1 base; nucleotides outside the gene matches: 10. The CDR3 has 18 amino acids. The CDR3 sequence: CASSQGRSGISSYNEQFF. CDR3 DNA sequence: TGCGCCAGCAGCCAAGGTAGAAGCGGGATATCGTCCTACAATGAGCAGTTCTTC.

The genes are TRBV6-5 and TRBJ1-2; D unclear. The CDR3 runs 14 residues. Germline V gives CDR1 MNHEY, CDR2 SVGAGI. The V and J ends lost 0 bases and 4 bases respectively, with 9 bases between them. DNA for the CDR3: TGTGCCAGCAGTTACTCAGGGCAGCCCTATGGCTACACCTTC. Protein: CASSYSGQPYGYTF.

The rearrangement joins TRBV18 to TRBJ2-3; weak D call: TRBD1 (6 bases). Trimming cost V 3 bases and J 4 bases, with 8 bases left between them. The CDR3 loop spans 13 amino acids. Germline values: CDR1 KGHSH, CDR2 LQKENI. DNA for the CDR3: TGTGCCAGCTCACCCGCAGGGGCAGATACGCAGTATTTT. It is translated as CASSPAGADTQYF.

The chain carries TRBV10-3 and TRBJ1-4; no clear D gene. The CDR3 sequence is 15 residues long. V gave up 6 bases and J gave up 0 bases, with 11 bases separating them. The germline V gene has CDR1 ENHRY and CDR2 SYGVKD. CDR3 DNA sequence: TGTGCCATCAGAGGCTCGGGGTCAACTAATGAAAAACTGTTTTTT. Translating it yields CAIRGSGSTNEKLFF.

V and J are TRBV7-9 and TRBJ2-3, with TRBD1 matching 7 bases. This CDR3 has 17 amino acids. The germline V gene encodes CDR1 SEHNR and CDR2 FQNEAQ (reference sequence). Trimming took 4 bases from V and 0 from J; bases not matched to a gene: 10. The CDR3 DNA sequence: TGTGCCAGCAGCTGGGTAACAGGGGTGGCTAGCACAGATACGCAGTATTTT. Translation gives CASSWVTGVASTDTQYF. Drawing the rest from reference TRBV7-9 and TRBJ2-3, the complete variable domain is DTGVSQNPRHKITKRGQNVTFRCDPISEHNRLYWYRQTLGQGPEFLTYFQNEAQLEKSRLLSDRFSAERPKGSFSTLEIQRTEQGDSAMYLCASSWVTGVASTDTQYFGPGTRLTVL.

The chain combines TRBV6-1 with TRBJ2-7; 9 bases agree with TRBD2. There are 17 residues in the CDR3. CDR1 is MNHNS, CDR2 SASEGT, per germline. With 3 bases clipped from V and 4 bases from J, the junction kept 13 bases outside the gene matches. CDR3 loop: CASSEEGGRADRYEQYF. CDR3 DNA: TGTGCCAGCAGTGAGGAAGGCGGGAGGGCCGATCGATACGAGCAGTACTTC.

The gene calls are TRBV9 and TRBJ1-1, with TRBD1 matching over 8 bases. The junction had 6 bases not matched to a gene; V was cut back by 4 bases and J by 4 bases. Germline values: CDR1 SGDLS, CDR2 YYNGEE. This CDR3 has 14 amino acids. CDR3 coding DNA: TGTGCCAGCAGCTTTGGGACAGGACGCACTGAAGCTTTCTTT. This sequence encodes CASSFGTGRTEAFF.

The chain carries TRBV19 and TRBJ2-7, with D possibly matching TRBD2 (6 bases). Trimming took 9 bases from V and 0 from J, leaving 12 bases between them. The length of the CDR3 is 13 residues. The germline V gene has CDR1 LNHDA and CDR2 SQIVND (reference sequence). CDR3 loop: CASNLGGSYEQYF. CDR3 DNA sequence: TGTGCCAGCAACCTGGGGGGCTCCTACGAGCAGTACTTC.

This chain links TRBV29-1 with TRBJ1-2; D call uncertain. V lost 2 bases, J lost 8 bases, and 12 bases lay in between. This CDR3 spans 12 amino acids. Germline lookup yields CDR1 SQVTM and CDR2 ANQGSEA. CDR3 residues: CSVETLVEGYTF. The CDR3 nucleotides read TGCAGCGTTGAAACCCTAGTCGAGGGCTACACCTTC.

This clone occurred once. The chain joins TRBV27 to TRBJ2-3; TRBD2 is a possible D gene (5 bases). Germline V gives CDR1 MNHEY, CDR2 SMNVEV (reference sequence). V lost 2 bases, J lost 8 bases, and 17 bases lay in between. CDR3 length equals 15 residues. CDR3 in amino acids: CASSLRDRGLGTQYF. CDR3 coding DNA: TGTGCCAGCAGTTTAAGGGATCGAGGGCTAGGTACGCAGTATTTT.

The V call is TRBV29-1, the J call TRBJ2-7; D is ambiguous. Trimming left V 0 bases short and J 5 bases short, with 8 bases between. Germline values: CDR1 SQVTM, CDR2 ANQGSEA. This CDR3 is built from 12 residues. CDR3 coding DNA: TGCAGCGTTGAAGATGGTGAAAACGAGCAGTACTTC. Protein: CSVEDGENEQYF.

This clone was seen a handful of times. This sequence joins TRBV10-1 and TRBJ1-2, with TRBD1 matching 7 bases. Germline values: CDR1 WNHNN, CDR2 SYGVQD (reference sequence). This CDR3 is 13 amino acids long. Trimming cost V 4 bases and J 8 bases; bases outside gene matches: 7. CDR3 sequence (DNA): TGCGCCAGCAGTGGGGGACAGAATGACGGCTACACCTTC. This codes for CASSGGQNDGYTF.

The chain carries TRBV6-1 and TRBJ1-1; no firm D call. V lost 1 base and J 6 bases, leaving 9 bases between the germline ends. Germline CDR1 reads MNHNS; CDR2 reads SASEGT. The CDR3 length is 13 residues. CDR3 DNA: TGTGCCAGCAGTGAAGTCCGGGCGGCTGAAGCTTTCTTT. This gives the protein CASSEVRAAEAFF.

The chain uses TRBV4-3 and TRBJ2-1; TRBD1 agrees at 7 bases. V was pared by 0 bases and J by 2 bases, with 7 bases of the junction left unmatched. Germline V gene sequence: CDR1 LGHNA, CDR2 YSLEER. The CDR3 contains 17 residues. CDR3 bases: TGCGCCAGCAGCCAAGATAAAGGAGACAGGGCCTACAATGAGCAGTTCTTC. It specifies CASSQDKGDRAYNEQFF.

The V and J genes are TRBV7-3 and TRBJ1-1, with TRBD1 matching 8 bases. Trimming cost V 4 bases and J 8 bases; bases outside gene matches: 6. Germline CDR1 reads SGHTA; CDR2 reads FQGTGA. This CDR3 comprises 13 residues. For the CDR3, the DNA is TGTGCCAGCAGCTCATGGACAGGGAAAGAAGCTTTCTTT. The encoded protein is CASSSWTGKEAFF. Complete variable domain (other parts from reference TRBV7-3 and TRBJ1-1): GAGVSQTPSNKVTEKGKYVELRCDPISGHTALYWYRQSLGQGPEFLIYFQGTGAADDSGLPNDRFFAVRPEGSVSTLKIQRTERGDSAVYLCASSSWTGKEAFFGQGTRLTVV.

This clone was picked up a small number of times. This chain connects TRBV7-9 to TRBJ1-1, with D unresolved. This CDR3 has 15 amino acids. The V end lost 4 bases, the J end lost 6 bases, and 18 bases lay between the germline ends. CDR1 and CDR2 (germline): SEHNR, FQNEAQ (reference sequence). Here the CDR3 reads CASSSRPNTGAEAFF. The CDR3 bases are TGTGCCAGCAGCTCTCGTCCCAATACTGGGGCTGAAGCTTTCTTT.

V is TRBV7-9 and J is TRBJ2-3; D perhaps matches TRBD2 (5 bases). In germline, CDR1 is SEHNR, CDR2 FQNEAQ (reference sequence). This CDR3 spans 17 amino acids. Trimming took 5 bases from V and 5 from J, leaving 23 bases between them. The DNA for the CDR3 is TGTGCCAGCAGCCCCATTTCCGGTGGGAGTGGCGGAGATACGCAGTATTTT. Its translation: CASSPISGGSGGDTQYF.

V gene TRBV9 combines with J gene TRBJ2-7; TRBD2 agrees at 12 bases. The V segment lost 0 bases and the J segment 9 bases; nucleotides outside the gene matches: 7. CDR3 size: 15 residues. Germline values: CDR1 SGDLS, CDR2 YYNGEE. The CDR3 coding sequence is TGTGCCAGCAGCGTAGGTTCTAGCGGGAGGGCGGGGCAGTACTTC. Its protein is CASSVGSSGRAGQYF.

The CDR3 DNA sequence: TGTGCCAGCAGCCCTGGACTAGCGGGGAACGAGCAGTACGTC. Translating gives CASSPGLAGNEQYV. V is TRBV6-6 and J is TRBJ2-7; 12 nucleotides match TRBD2. This CDR3 has 14 residues. Germline V lookup: CDR1 MNHNY, CDR2 SVGAGI (reference sequence). V lost 6 bases and J lost 5; bases outside the gene matches: 5.

This clone was counted a few times. This sequence joins TRBV5-1 and TRBJ2-1; 8 bases map to TRBD2. CDR3 length: 14 amino acids. Germline V gene lookup returns CDR1 SGHRS and CDR2 YFSETQ. Trimming at V came to 3 bases and at J to 4 bases, leaving 3 bases not matched to a gene. CDR3 nucleotides: TGCGCCAGCAGCTACAGCGGGGGTTACAATGAGCAGTTCTTC. Translation gives CASSYSGGYNEQFF.

The chain carries TRBV27 and TRBJ2-1; possible D gene TRBD2, 6 bases. Germline-derived CDR1 and CDR2 are MNHEY and SMNVEV (reference sequence). V lost 1 base to trimming and J lost 6 bases, with 10 bases between them. The CDR3 extends over 14 amino acids. The CDR3 protein is CASSLFGRLNEQFF. CDR3 bases: TGTGCCAGCAGTTTATTCGGGAGACTCAATGAGCAGTTCTTC.

The gene calls are TRBV5-5 and TRBJ1-1; D call uncertain. Germline CDR1 is SGHKS and CDR2 is YYEKEE (reference sequence). V lost 5 bases and J lost 4, with 12 bases in between. The CDR3 extends over 13 amino acids. As DNA, the CDR3 is TGTGCCAGCAGATACCCTGGTAGCACTGAAGCTTTCTTT. This gives the protein CASRYPGSTEAFF.

The chain joins TRBV5-6 to TRBJ2-7; D perhaps matches TRBD2 (6 bases). CDR1 is SGHDT, CDR2 YYEEEE, per germline. Trimming shortened V by 3 bases and J by 0 bases, and 10 bases separated the two germline ends. The CDR3 is 14 residues long. DNA for the CDR3: TGTGCCAGCAGCTCCCGGGAGCCCTCCTACGAGCAGTACGTC. The encoded protein is CASSSREPSYEQYV.

The chain employs TRBV4-3 and TRBJ2-7; 14 bases agree with TRBD2. This CDR3 has 15 amino acids. V lost 3 bases and J lost 7; bases outside the gene matches: 5. Germline V gene sequence: CDR1 LGHNA, CDR2 YSLEER. The CDR3 loop reads CASSQGLAGAFEQYF. CDR3 nucleotides: TGCGCCAGCAGCCAGGGACTAGCGGGAGCGTTTGAGCAGTACTTC.

This clone was counted between two and nine times. V and J are TRBV28 and TRBJ1-1; the match to TRBD1 covers 7 bases. The CDR3 contains 15 residues. The germline CDR1 and CDR2 sequences are MDHEN and SYDVKM. V lost 6 bases to trimming and J lost 2 bases; unmatched junction nucleotides: 9. The CDR3 region is CASSRRDRVNTEAFF. CDR3 nucleotide sequence: TGTGCCAGCAGCCGTCGGGACAGAGTAAACACTGAAGCTTTCTTT.

J is TRBJ1-2 and V is TRBV6-4; a weak D match, TRBD1 (6 bases). Germline CDR1 is MRHNA and CDR2 is SNTAGT. This CDR3 region has 13 residues. With 0 bases removed from V and 8 bases from J, the gap between germline ends came to 10 bases. The chain's CDR3 is CASSDSTGEGYTF. In DNA, the CDR3 is TGTGCCAGCAGTGACTCGACAGGAGAGGGCTACACCTTC.

The V and J genes are TRBV9 and TRBJ1-1, with D possibly matching TRBD1 (6 bases). V gave up 3 bases and J gave up 6 bases, with 9 bases separating them. CDR1 is SGDLS and CDR2 is YYNGEE in the germline V gene. This CDR3 is built from 12 residues. This CDR3 reads CASSGRGPEAFF. CDR3 DNA sequence: TGTGCCAGCAGCGGCAGGGGCCCTGAAGCTTTCTTT.

The gene calls are TRBV19 and TRBJ2-5, with D hard to call. This CDR3 contains 12 residues. The germline V gene has CDR1 LNHDA and CDR2 SQIVND (reference sequence). V lost 0 bases and J 1 base, leaving 0 bases between the germline ends. The CDR3 sequence: CASSIDQETQYF. The CDR3 region has the DNA TGTGCCAGTAGTATAGACCAAGAGACCCAGTACTTC.